This T cell receptor beta chain was retrieved from a study of blood T cell repertoires in COVID-19. About the research overall: The cDNA or gDNA used as material had been derived from T cells, B-cell-depleted T cells, or PBMCs.

It was during active infection that Seattle patients were enrolled and then longitudinally followed. Original handling: How many nucleated cells were present was estimated from reference gene primer amplification. This table comes from immunoSEQ multiplex PCR, and its TCRdb copy is limited to in-frame clones, with some not included. V, J and clone size are those of that table, while D and trimming were read from the DNA. The sample has 200,000 or so clones, 80% to 85% seen once. CDR1 is SGHTA and CDR2 is FQGNSA in the germline V gene. Trimming removed 0 bases at V and 6 bases at J, with 12 bases between. The CDR3 is 15 residues long.

The TCR originated in a woman aged 80 or over with COVID-19, enrolled during active disease. This rearrangement joins TRBV7-2 to TRBJ2-1, with a weak D call TRBD1 (6 bases). Sequenced: peripheral blood. The CDR3 sequence: CASSLAFFRGNEQFF. The CDR3 DNA follows: TGTGCCAGCAGCTTAGCATTTTTCAGGGGCAATGAGCAGTTCTTC.